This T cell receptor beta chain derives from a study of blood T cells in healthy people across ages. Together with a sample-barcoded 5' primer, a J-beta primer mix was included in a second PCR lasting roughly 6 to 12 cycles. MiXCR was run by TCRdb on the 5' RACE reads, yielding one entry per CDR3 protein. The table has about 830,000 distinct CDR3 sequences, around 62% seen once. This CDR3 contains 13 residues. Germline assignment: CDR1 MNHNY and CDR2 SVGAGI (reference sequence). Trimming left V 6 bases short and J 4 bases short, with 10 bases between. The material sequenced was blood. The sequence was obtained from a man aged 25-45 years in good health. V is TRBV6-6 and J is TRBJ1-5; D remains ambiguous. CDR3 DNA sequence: TGTGCCAGCAGCCCAGTGAGTAATCAGCCCCAGCATTTT. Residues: CASSPVSNQPQHF.